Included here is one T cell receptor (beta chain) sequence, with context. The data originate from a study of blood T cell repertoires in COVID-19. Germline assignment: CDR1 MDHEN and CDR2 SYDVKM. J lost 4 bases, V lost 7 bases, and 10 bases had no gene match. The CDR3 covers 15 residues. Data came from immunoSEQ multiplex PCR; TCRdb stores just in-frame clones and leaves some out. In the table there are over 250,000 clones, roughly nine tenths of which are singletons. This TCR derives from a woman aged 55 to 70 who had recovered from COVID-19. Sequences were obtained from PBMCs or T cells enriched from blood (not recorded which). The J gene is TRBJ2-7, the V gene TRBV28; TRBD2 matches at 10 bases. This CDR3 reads CASISGLAGVYEQYF. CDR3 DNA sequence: TGTGCCAGCATTTCGGGGCTAGCGGGGGTATACGAGCAGTACTTC.